One sample yielded the 4 T cell receptor beta chains listed below, sequenced in a study of blood T cell repertoires in COVID-19. Libraries were prepared by immunoSEQ multiplex PCR; TCRdb keeps only in-frame clonotypes and omits some of them. The sample lists 250,000 to 350,000 clones, around 86% occurring once. Sequencing was done on a sample of peripheral blood. Receptor source: a woman under 40 who had recovered from COVID-19.

V is TRBV24-1 and J is TRBJ2-2; D perhaps matches TRBD1 (6 bases). V lost 5 bases to trimming and J lost 4 bases, with 19 bases between them. The CDR3 has 17 amino acids. In germline, CDR1 is KGHDR, CDR2 SFDVKD. The CDR3 region is CATSAPQGRATTGELFF. The DNA for the CDR3 is TGTGCCACCAGTGCCCCGCAGGGGAGAGCGACCACCGGGGAGCTGTTTTTT.

The chain uses TRBV10-3 and TRBJ2-3, with a weak D call TRBD1 (6 bases). This CDR3 has 12 residues. The germline V gene encodes CDR1 ENHRY and CDR2 SYGVKD. V dropped 7 bases and J dropped 6 bases, with 11 bases sitting between them. The CDR3 loop is CAIKQGSDTQYF. As DNA, the CDR3 is TGTGCCATCAAACAGGGTTCGGATACGCAGTATTTT.

This chain uses TRBV4-2 with TRBJ2-1; TRBD2 matches 12 bases. This CDR3 spans 16 amino acids. V dropped 4 bases and J dropped 2; count of bases not matched to a gene: 3. In germline, CDR1 is LGHNA, CDR2 YNFKEQ. Written as DNA, the CDR3 is TGTGCCAGCAGCCCTAGACTAGCGGGAGCCTACAATGAGCAGTTCTTC. Translation gives CASSPRLAGAYNEQFF.

This sequence joins TRBV10-2 and TRBJ1-1; 11 nucleotides line up with TRBD1. CDR3 length: 18 residues. The junction had 12 bases not matched to a gene; V was cut back by 6 bases and J by 0 bases. In germline, CDR1 is WSHSY, CDR2 SAAADI. CDR3 residues: CASRALRDRGSLNTEAFF. The DNA of the CDR3 is TGCGCCAGCAGAGCGCTGAGGGACAGGGGGTCCCTGAACACTGAAGCTTTCTTT.